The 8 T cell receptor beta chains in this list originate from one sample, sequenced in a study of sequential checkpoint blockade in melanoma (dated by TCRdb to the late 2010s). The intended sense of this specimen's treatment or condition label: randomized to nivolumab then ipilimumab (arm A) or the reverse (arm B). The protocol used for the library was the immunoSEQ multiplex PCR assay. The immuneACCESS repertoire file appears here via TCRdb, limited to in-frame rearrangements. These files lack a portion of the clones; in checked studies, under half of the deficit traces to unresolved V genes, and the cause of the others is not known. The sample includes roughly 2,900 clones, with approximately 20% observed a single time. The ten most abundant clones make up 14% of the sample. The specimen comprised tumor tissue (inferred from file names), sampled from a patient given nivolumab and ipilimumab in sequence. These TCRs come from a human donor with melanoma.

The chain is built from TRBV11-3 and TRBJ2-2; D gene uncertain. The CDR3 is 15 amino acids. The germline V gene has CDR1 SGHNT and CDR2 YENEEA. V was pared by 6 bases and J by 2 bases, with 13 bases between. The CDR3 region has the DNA TGTGCCAGCAGACAAGACAATTTTAACACCGGGGAGCTGTTTTTT. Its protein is CASRQDNFNTGELFF.

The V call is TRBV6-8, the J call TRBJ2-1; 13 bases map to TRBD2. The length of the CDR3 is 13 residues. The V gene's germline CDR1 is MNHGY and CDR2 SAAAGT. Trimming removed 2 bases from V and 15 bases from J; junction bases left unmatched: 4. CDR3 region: CASSYTSGGGRFF. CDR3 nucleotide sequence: TGTGCCAGCAGTTACACTAGCGGGGGGGGGCGGTTCTTC.

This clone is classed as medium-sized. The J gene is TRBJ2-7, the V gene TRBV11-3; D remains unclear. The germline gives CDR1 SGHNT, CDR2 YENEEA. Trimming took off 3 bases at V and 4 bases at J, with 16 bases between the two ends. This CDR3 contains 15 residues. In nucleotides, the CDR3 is TGTGCCAGCAGCTTGGTGGCCGAGGTTCTTTACGAGCAGTACTTC. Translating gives CASSLVAEVLYEQYF.

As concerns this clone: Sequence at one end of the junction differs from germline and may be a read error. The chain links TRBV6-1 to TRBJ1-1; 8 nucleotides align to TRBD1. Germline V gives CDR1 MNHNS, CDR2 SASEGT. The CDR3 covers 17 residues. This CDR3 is CAISEGQGRGPNTEAFF. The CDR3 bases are TGTGCCATCAGTGAAGGACAGGGTCGAGGTCCGAACACTGAAGCTTTCTTT.

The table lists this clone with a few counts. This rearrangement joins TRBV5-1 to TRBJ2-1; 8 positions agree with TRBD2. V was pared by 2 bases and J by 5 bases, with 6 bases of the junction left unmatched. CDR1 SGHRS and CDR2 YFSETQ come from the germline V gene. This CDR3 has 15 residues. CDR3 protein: CASSFGAGGDNEQFF. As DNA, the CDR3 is TGCGCCAGCAGCTTCGGGGCGGGGGGTGACAATGAGCAGTTCTTC.

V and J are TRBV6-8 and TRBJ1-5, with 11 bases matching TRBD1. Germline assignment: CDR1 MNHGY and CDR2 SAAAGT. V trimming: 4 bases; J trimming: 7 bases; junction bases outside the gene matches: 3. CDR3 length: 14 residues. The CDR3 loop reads CASSWTGGMQPQHF. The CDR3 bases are TGTGCCAGCAGTTGGACAGGGGGCATGCAGCCCCAGCATTTT.

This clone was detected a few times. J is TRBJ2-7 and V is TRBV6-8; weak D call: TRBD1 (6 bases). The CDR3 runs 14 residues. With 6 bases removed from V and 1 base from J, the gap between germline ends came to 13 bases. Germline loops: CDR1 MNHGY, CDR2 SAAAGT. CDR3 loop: CASRTQGMSYEQYF. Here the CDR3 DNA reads TGTGCCAGCAGAACACAGGGTATGTCCTACGAGCAGTACTTC.

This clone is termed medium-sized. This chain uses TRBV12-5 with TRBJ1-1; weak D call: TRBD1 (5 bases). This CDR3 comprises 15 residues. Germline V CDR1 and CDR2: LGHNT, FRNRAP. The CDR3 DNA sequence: TGTGCCAGCAAAATTGCGGGACTAATGAACACTGAAGCTTTCTTT. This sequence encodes CASKIAGLMNTEAFF.